One and the same sample provided the 29 T cell receptor beta chains below, sequenced in a study of blood T cell repertoires in COVID-19. Here immunoSEQ multiplex PCR was the method, and the copy in TCRdb shows in-frame clones only, minus some. The sample carries some 100,000 clones, approximately 88% recorded once. Material: peripheral blood. These receptors all come from a woman between 65 and 79 years old with acute or convalescent COVID-19.

V is TRBV4-1 and J is TRBJ2-2; maybe TRBD1 (6 bases). V lost 0 bases to trimming and J lost 6 bases, with 23 bases between them. The CDR3 extends over 19 amino acids. Germline V gene sequence: CDR1 MGHRA, CDR2 YSYEKL. Here the CDR3 DNA reads TGCGCCAGCAGCCAAGAACATACAACAGGGCCCCGGAAGGCCGGGGAGCTGTTTTTT. Encoded protein: CASSQEHTTGPRKAGELFF.

The chain combines TRBV12-5 with TRBJ2-5, with D hard to call. Germline CDR1 reads LGHNT; CDR2 reads FRNRAP. The CDR3 sequence is 13 residues long. V was clipped by 7 bases and J by 0 bases, with 9 bases between them. CDR3 DNA: TGTGCTAGTGCCCCCCCCTACCAAGAGACCCAGTACTTC. This translates into CASAPPYQETQYF.

The rearrangement links TRBV19 to TRBJ1-6; 7 bases are shared with TRBD1. Germline-derived CDR1 and CDR2 are LNHDA and SQIVND (reference sequence). The length of the CDR3 is 15 residues. V was pared by 6 bases and J by 5 bases, with 7 bases of the junction left unmatched. The CDR3 sequence is CASSLGGTNNSPLHF. The CDR3 DNA reads as TGTGCCAGTAGCCTAGGGGGCACGAATAATTCACCCCTCCACTTT.

The chain recombines TRBV7-6 with TRBJ1-2; tentative D call: TRBD1 (5 bases). This CDR3 contains 13 residues. Germline CDR1 is SGHVS and CDR2 is FNYEAQ. Trimming shortened V by 5 bases and J by 4 bases, and 11 bases separated the two germline ends. CDR3 in amino acids: CASSQGIGYGYTF. The CDR3 DNA sequence: TGTGCCAGCAGCCAGGGTATAGGCTATGGCTACACCTTC.

The chain links TRBV5-1 to TRBJ1-5; D possibly corresponds to TRBD1 (5 bases). Germline V gene lookup returns CDR1 SGHRS and CDR2 YFSETQ. Trimming shortened V by 1 base and J by 8 bases, and 10 bases separated the two germline ends. This CDR3 has 13 amino acids. CDR3 sequence (DNA): TGCGCCAGCAGCTTGCAGGGTACGGAGCCCCAGCATTTT. Its translation: CASSLQGTEPQHF.

This sequence joins TRBV28 and TRBJ1-3; D may be TRBD1 (6 bases). V was clipped by 2 bases and J by 0 bases, with 11 bases between them. This CDR3 contains 16 residues. CDR1 is MDHEN and CDR2 is SYDVKM in the germline V gene. CDR3 coding DNA: TGTGCCAGCAGTTTAGGGGGCAGCTTCTCTGGAAACACCATATATTTT. Protein: CASSLGGSFSGNTIYF.

This clone was counted between two and nine times. The rearrangement joins TRBV28 to TRBJ2-3; maybe TRBD1 (5 bases). V was clipped by 6 bases and J by 7 bases, with 14 bases between them. The length of the CDR3 is 13 residues. Germline loops: CDR1 MDHEN, CDR2 SYDVKM. CDR3 DNA: TGTGCCAGCAGGGATGCAGGGTTAAATACGCAGTATTTT. Its translation is CASRDAGLNTQYF.

The gene calls are TRBV6-5 and TRBJ2-2, with 9 bases fitting TRBD2. The CDR3 runs 15 residues. Germline lookup yields CDR1 MNHEY and CDR2 SVGAGI. V was clipped by 7 bases and J by 0 bases; unmatched bases: 3. The CDR3 protein is CASTAGGSNTGELFF. The CDR3, as DNA: TGTGCCAGCACCGCGGGAGGGTCGAACACCGGGGAGCTGTTTTTT.

The chain uses TRBV7-2 and TRBJ1-1; D ambiguous. The CDR3 consists of 15 residues. Trimming shortened V by 5 bases and J by 0 bases, and 13 bases separated the two germline ends. CDR1 is SGHTA and CDR2 is FQGNSA in the germline V gene. DNA of the CDR3: TGTGCCAGCAGCCTCCGAGGGTTTATGAACACTGAAGCTTTCTTT. Translation gives CASSLRGFMNTEAFF.

The genes are TRBV5-4 and TRBJ2-7, with 7 bases matching TRBD2. This CDR3 is built from 13 residues. The germline CDR1 and CDR2 sequences are SGHNT and YYREEE (reference sequence). Trimming at V came to 4 bases and at J to 6 bases, leaving 7 bases not matched to a gene. CDR3 in DNA: TGTGCCAGCAGCCCCGGGACTACCCTCGAGCAGTACGTC. It specifies CASSPGTTLEQYV.

The chain combines TRBV19 with TRBJ1-2; D remains ambiguous. CDR3 length equals 13 residues. Deletions cut 5 bases from V and 2 bases from J, with 9 bases between. Germline CDR1 LNHDA, CDR2 SQIVND (reference sequence). The CDR3 DNA is TGTGCCAGTAGTCAATCGGGGAACTATGGCTACACCTTC. Amino acid sequence: CASSQSGNYGYTF. Full variable domain (remainder filled in from reference TRBV19 and TRBJ1-2): DGGITQSPKYLFRKEGQNVTLSCEQNLNHDAMYWYRQDPGQGLRLIYYSQIVNDFQKGDIAEGYSVSREKKESFPLTVTSAQKNPTAFYLCASSQSGNYGYTFGSGTRLTVV.

V and J are TRBV4-1 and TRBJ2-7, with 8 bases fitting TRBD1. From germline, CDR1 is MGHRA and CDR2 YSYEKL. The V segment lost 1 base and the J segment 5 bases; nucleotides outside the gene matches: 7. The CDR3 length is 15 residues. The CDR3 coding sequence is TGCGCCAGCAGCCAAGTGGTACAGGGGGGCCACGAGCAGTACGTC. The encoded protein is CASSQVVQGGHEQYV.

This clone was seen once. The rearrangement joins TRBV18 to TRBJ2-7; 10 bases agree with TRBD2. After removal of 0 bases from V and 0 bases from J, the junction contained 20 bases not matched to a gene. CDR3 length: 22 residues. The germline V gene has CDR1 KGHSH and CDR2 LQKENI. The CDR3 loop is CASSPPTYRGLAVVTSSYEQYF. In DNA form, the CDR3 reads TGTGCCAGCTCACCACCTACATATAGAGGACTAGCGGTCGTAACCAGCTCCTACGAGCAGTACTTC.

This clone was found a few times. The chain uses TRBV19 and TRBJ2-5; 7 nucleotides match TRBD2. The CDR3 is 15 residues long. V lost 1 base and J lost 4; bases outside the gene matches: 6. Germline V gene lookup returns CDR1 LNHDA and CDR2 SQIVND (reference sequence). CDR3 amino acids: CASSIGGGSRETQYF. In DNA, the CDR3 is TGTGCCAGTAGTATAGGAGGCGGGAGTAGAGAGACCCAGTACTTC.

CDR3 sequence (DNA): TGTGCCAGCAGTTACTCGACAGGAAGCAGCTATGGCTACACCTTC. Translation gives CASSYSTGSSYGYTF. V is TRBV6-2 or TRBV6-3 and J is TRBJ1-2; the D gene is possibly TRBD1 (6 bases). This CDR3 spans 15 amino acids. The germline V gene encodes CDR1 MNHEY and CDR2 SVGEGT. V was shortened by 0 bases and J by 4 bases, with 12 bases between the two germline ends.

This clone was recorded only once. V and J are TRBV24-1 and TRBJ1-2; D may be TRBD1 (6 bases). The V end lost 4 bases, the J end lost 9 bases, and 20 bases lay between the germline ends. The CDR3 consists of 15 residues. Germline CDR1 and CDR2: KGHDR and SFDVKD. In DNA, the CDR3 is TGTGCCACCAGTGAACGTACCGGGACATATGAAAGCTACACCTTC. It translates to CATSERTGTYESYTF.

Only a few counts were recorded for this clone. The CDR3 sequence: CASSPRTGDVEAFF. As DNA, the CDR3 is TGTGCCAGCAGCCCCAGGACAGGGGACGTTGAAGCTTTCTTT. This chain connects TRBV3-1 (or the pseudogene TRBV3-2) to TRBJ1-1; 9 nucleotides line up with TRBD1. This CDR3 spans 14 amino acids. Germline V lookup: CDR1 LGHDT, CDR2 YNNKEL (reference sequence). Trimming took 4 bases from V and 7 from J; bases not matched to a gene: 7.

The rearrangement links TRBV6-6 to TRBJ2-1, with TRBD1 matching 9 bases. From germline, CDR1 is MNHNY and CDR2 SVGAGI (reference sequence). The CDR3 covers 14 residues. V trimming: 6 bases; J trimming: 9 bases; junction bases outside the gene matches: 9. The CDR3 region has the DNA TGTGCCAGCAGACCGAGACAGGGGGTTACTGAGCAGTTCTTC. It translates to CASRPRQGVTEQFF.

The CDR3: CASSPRETQYF. The CDR3 DNA reads as TGTGCCAGCAGTCCTCGGGAGACCCAGTACTTC. This sequence joins TRBV2 and TRBJ2-5, with D unresolved. Germline CDR1 SNHLY, CDR2 FYNNEI. The CDR3 spans 11 residues. Trimming shortened V by 5 bases and J by 5 bases, and 6 bases separated the two germline ends.

This clone showed up just once. The chain combines TRBV21-1 with TRBJ2-7; the tabulated D call, TRBD1, remains unverified against the DNA. TRBV21-1 is an annotated pseudogene. This CDR3 contains 17 residues. The CDR3 protein is CASSNIPGTGAPYEQYV. The CDR3 nucleotides are TGTGCCAGCAGCAATATCCCCGGGACAGGGGCACCCTACGAGCAGTACGTC.

The J gene is TRBJ1-5, the V gene TRBV19; D is possibly TRBD1 (5 bases). CDR1 and CDR2 (germline): LNHDA, SQIVND (reference sequence). V dropped 5 bases and J dropped 2 bases, with 16 bases sitting between them. This CDR3 comprises 16 residues. CDR3 sequence reads: CASSVPATVGNQPQHF. The CDR3 DNA is TGTGCCAGTAGTGTCCCGGCGACAGTTGGCAATCAGCCCCAGCATTTT.

The chain employs TRBV5-1 and TRBJ1-4; 8 nucleotides align to TRBD1. Germline-derived CDR1 and CDR2 are SGHRS and YFSETQ. This CDR3 has 15 amino acids. J lost 7 bases, V lost 2 bases, and 7 bases had no gene match. The CDR3 is CASSFTRGLSEKLFF. In DNA, the CDR3 is TGCGCCAGCAGCTTCACCAGGGGGCTTAGTGAAAAACTGTTTTTT. The variable domain in full, with the rest retrieved from reference TRBV5-1 and TRBJ1-4, is KAGVTQTPRYLIKTRGQQVTLSCSPISGHRSVSWYQQTPGQGLQFLFEYFSETQRNKGNFPGRFSGRQFSNSRSEMNVSTLELGDSALYLCASSFTRGLSEKLFFGSGTQLSVL.

The chain recombines TRBV30 with TRBJ1-2, with D possibly matching TRBD1 (6 bases). Trimming removed 3 bases from V and 13 bases from J, with 18 bases in between. The CDR3 consists of 12 residues. Germline lookup yields CDR1 GTSNPN and CDR2 SVGIG (reference sequence). The CDR3 DNA is TGTGCCTGGAGCCAAATGACAGGAGGTTTCACCTTC. Amino acid sequence: CAWSQMTGGFTF.

The chain recombines TRBV5-4 with TRBJ2-7, with a weak D call TRBD1 (6 bases). Germline CDR1 is SGHNT and CDR2 is YYREEE (reference sequence). V was shortened by 0 bases and J by 7 bases, with 11 bases between the two germline ends. The CDR3 runs 13 residues. The CDR3 is CASSLEAGVEQYF. CDR3 sequence (DNA): TGTGCCAGCAGCTTGGAGGCAGGGGTAGAGCAGTACTTC.

This clone was observed a single time. The chain is built from TRBV3-1 (or the pseudogene TRBV3-2) and TRBJ1-1, with a weak D call TRBD1 (6 bases). From germline, CDR1 is LGHDT and CDR2 YNNKEL (reference sequence). The length of the CDR3 is 15 residues. The ends were cut back, 4 bases at V and 5 bases at J, with 17 bases in the middle. CDR3 region: CASSLKGEAGTEAFF. The DNA for the CDR3 is TGTGCCAGCAGCCTAAAGGGGGAAGCCGGTACTGAAGCTTTCTTT.

The chain recombines TRBV7-9 with TRBJ2-7, with D possibly TRBD2 on 5 matching bases. The CDR3 spans 13 residues. Germline-derived CDR1 and CDR2 are SEHNR and FQNEAQ (reference sequence). V was cut by 9 bases and J by 2 bases, with 14 bases left in between. CDR3 bases: TGTGCCAGTTGCTCGGGAACAACCTACGAGCAGTACGTC. Protein: CASCSGTTYEQYV.

The V call is TRBV2, the J call TRBJ2-1, with 10 nucleotides matching TRBD2. The CDR3 is 14 amino acids. V shed 10 bases and J 2 bases; nucleotides not matched to a gene: 5. Germline values: CDR1 SNHLY, CDR2 FYNNEI. CDR3 DNA: TGTGCCACCTCACTAGCGGGGACCTACAATGAGCAGTTCTTC. Amino acids: CATSLAGTYNEQFF.

This chain connects TRBV7-8 to TRBJ2-7, with 12 positions matching TRBD2. With V trimmed by 4 bases and J by 7 bases, 8 bases remained unmatched. This CDR3 comprises 15 residues. Germline V lookup: CDR1 SGHVS, CDR2 FQNEAQ. CDR3 DNA: TGTGCCAGCAGCTCAAGACTAGCGGGAGTCTATGAGCAGTACTTC. This sequence encodes CASSSRLAGVYEQYF.

The chain uses TRBV5-1 and TRBJ1-4, with 7 bases fitting TRBD1. Per germline, CDR1 SGHRS and CDR2 YFSETQ. V trimming: 4 bases; J trimming: 7 bases; junction bases outside the gene matches: 7. The CDR3 runs to 14 residues. The CDR3: CASSSGQAGEKLFF. CDR3 DNA: TGCGCCAGCAGCAGCGGACAGGCGGGTGAAAAACTGTTTTTT.